The rows below give T cell receptor beta chains drawn from one sample of a study of blood T cell repertoires in COVID-19. Libraries were prepared by immunoSEQ multiplex PCR; TCRdb keeps only in-frame clonotypes and omits some of them. The profile shows under 200,000 clones, 70% to 85% of them singletons. Source material: peripheral blood. Receptors originate from a woman aged 80 or over with acute or convalescent COVID-19. The CDR3 runs from the conserved cysteine through the conserved F or W.

v_call cdr3_aa
TRBV6-5 CASSAGTGGDTEAFF
TRBV18 CASSPNPQTANYGYTF
TRBV7-9 CASSLARGPGQGTAEAFF
TRBV18 CASSAGTEETQYF
TRBV9 CASSVLAGMMSDTQYF
TRBV10-2 CASSDPRGTQYF
TRBV19 CASSSGRATDTQYF
TRBV6-5 CASSPGVANYGYTF
TRBV19 CASSIATRTGELFF
TRBV7-9 CASSSTTSGGYNEQFF
TRBV29-1 CSVGPTGDDQPQHF
TRBV6-6 CASRAGRPGYYEKLFF
TRBV11-3 CASSSLTRGNEQFF
TRBV6-5 CASRATGNVYGYTF
TRBV4-1 CASSQDLLAAGGELFF
TRBV2 CASSEEEQFSYNEQFF
TRBV23-1 CASSPGQGHEQYF
TRBV19 CASSSRTEGNSYEQYF
TRBV19 CASTTLAGVAYNEQFF
TRBV5-4 CASSYGTSGGVYNEQFF
TRBV5-4 CASSRGTSGFYEQYF
TRBV7-2 CASSSDRGNTGELFF
TRBV10-2 CASKRAGGDLGPSYNEQFF
TRBV6-1 CASSDLHPLPNYGYTF
TRBV3-1/TRBV3-2 CASSQFGRGNTEAFF
TRBV2 CASSSLLSRGTNEKLFF
TRBV9 CASSVDSSGTEAFF
TRBV21-1 CAPPVGANVLTF
TRBV5-1 CASSISGRAVYEQYF
TRBV12-5 CASGLAGGTDTQYF
TRBV11-2 CASSAWGQANSPLHF
TRBV30 CAWSPKGVNEKLFF
TRBV19 CASSTGQGWNEQYF
TRBV6-5 CASSYDVDIYNEQFF
TRBV2 CASNRGGGAYNSPLHF
TRBV7-3 CASSLTSYNEQFF
TRBV19 CASKLAGGTDTQYF
TRBV18 CASSPEGPYGYTF
TRBV7-2 CASSLGLGREKLFF
TRBV25-1 CASSLRGGRTDTEAFF
TRBV6-5 CASSYGGGQETQYF
TRBV7-6 CASSLWFQRNSYEQYF
TRBV10-3 CAIRTGWGQPQHF
TRBV29-1 CSVDRVGSYNEQFF
TRBV19 CATTRTRATNEKLFF
TRBV5-5 CASSPRDRGAEAFF
TRBV5-5 CASSLQGSSNYGYTF
TRBV3-1/TRBV3-2 CASSPGLFNTGELFF
TRBV4-1 CASSQDHRTSNYEQYF
TRBV29-1 CSVTLGQGAETQYF
TRBV7-6 CASSFSPSGNTGELFF
TRBV9 CASSLGQGGSGELFF
TRBV7-2 CASSLTSGGQETQYF
TRBV6-2/TRBV6-3 CASSRAGSSYNEQFF
TRBV7-9 CASSRRQGSNEKLFF